What follows is one T cell receptor (beta chain) and its context. This specimen comes from a study of blood T cell repertoires in COVID-19. Background on the study: The cDNA or gDNA used as material had been derived from T cells, B-cell-depleted T cells, or PBMCs.

Ages ranged from about 18 to 89 years, with residence in approximately 23 US areas. Clinical history reported by participants formed the basis on which cohorts were assigned. Under the authors' procedure: Cell counts per sample came from amplifying reference gene primers. Measured with immunoSEQ multiplex PCR; TCRdb has only the in-frame clones, and not every one. V, J and clone size are taken as reported in that table, and D and trimming were inferred from the DNA itself. The profile shows 280,000 or so clones, 85% of them singletons. V lost 0 bases and J 8 bases, leaving 14 bases between the germline ends. The CDR3 runs to 15 residues. Germline V gene sequence: CDR1 SGHDN, CDR2 FVKESK.

Specimen: PBMCs or T cells enriched from blood (not recorded which). The TCR originated in a woman between 45 and 65 years old who had recovered from COVID-19. This chain joins TRBV14 and TRBJ1-3; D ambiguous. In nucleotides, the CDR3 is TGTGCCAGCAGCCAAGATCCGGGGATGAGGGACACCATATATTTT. It is translated as CASSQDPGMRDTIYF.